This record concerns one T cell receptor (beta chain) sequence. The antigen is undetermined. The source of the sample is a study of T cell responses to AZD1222 COVID-19 vaccine. Broader study findings: Spike-specific TCR breadth and depth grew following two AZD1222 doses. There were vaccine-associated CD4 TCRs across spike, dominant at 160-218 and 743-854. Nearly half of spike-specific TCRs reportedly target variant regions that are unmutated in the B.1.351 and B.1.1.7 variants. At baseline, just a handful of AZD1222 recipients tested seropositive.

Repertoires were generated with immunoSEQ multiplex PCR, while TCRdb's copy carries only in-frame clones and drops some. The table lists some 110,000 clones, approximately 93% of them singletons. This material consisted of peripheral blood, taken on day 0 of AZD1222 vaccination. The sequence was obtained from an adult in good health.

DNA of the CDR3: TGTGCCTGGAATACCCTCCCAACCGGGGAGCTGTTTTTT. Translating it yields CAWNTLPTGELFF. This chain connects TRBV30 to TRBJ2-2, with D uncertain. With 4 bases removed from V and 5 bases from J, the gap between germline ends came to 11 bases. Germline CDR1 GTSNPN, CDR2 SVGIG (reference sequence). CDR3 length equals 13 residues.